A single sample is the source of the 5 T cell receptor gamma chains below, sequenced in a study of γδ T cells in repeated Plasmodium falciparum infection. TCRdb re-identified clones in the multiplex PCR reads via CATT. There are 20,000 to 30,000 gamma-chain clones in the sample; under 3% occur only once, and approximately 30% lies in the top ten. Gammadelta T cells were flow-sorted from PBMC into Vgamma9/Vdelta2+ and Vdelta2-negative populations for bulk analysis. The sequenced material came from gamma-delta T cells from blood. Receptor source: a pool of human donors (malaria-infected and uninfected, not separated).

This clone was recorded many times. The chain is built from TRGV8 and TRGJ1 or TRGJ2. The J gene, absent from TCRdb, was called here by matching the DNA to germline. Unmatched junction bases numbered 5, after V lost 0 bases and J lost 3 bases. Germline V CDR1 and CDR2: VENAVY, YDSYNSRV. CDR3 length: 14 amino acids. CDR3 sequence reads: CATWDRRPYYKKLF. In nucleotides, the CDR3 is TGTGCCACCTGGGATAGGCGACCTTATTATAAGAAACTCTTT.

Regarding this clone: A far larger clone is one nucleotide away, so this likely arose from a read error. Other nucleotide sequences from this sample produce the same CDR3. The chain employs TRGV9 and TRGJP. TCRdb does not report a J gene; here it was assigned by matching the DNA to germline references. The V gene's germline CDR1 is GITISATS and CDR2 ISYDGTV (reference sequence). The CDR3 runs to 18 residues. J was trimmed by 2 bases and V by 1 base; bases with no gene match: 5. CDR3 sequence reads: CALWEVIRQELGKKIKVF. Here the CDR3 DNA reads TGTGCCTTGTGGGAGGTCATTCGGCAAGAGTTGGGCAAAAAAATCAAGGTATTT.

Comments on this clone: TCRdb has a much larger clone's protein, which differs at residue 11 from the translation of this DNA, likely because of a read error; what is shown is the protein translated from the DNA. The chain couples TRGV2 to TRGJ1 or TRGJ2. TCRdb offers no J gene call, so here the DNA was matched to germline to obtain one. The CDR3 spans 14 residues. Germline-derived CDR1 and CDR2 are EGSNGY and YDSYNSKV. The CDR3 DNA reads TGTGCCACCTGGGACGGGCCAGGAAATTATGAGAAACTCTTT. It is translated as CATWDGPGNYEKLF.

This clone was picked up many times. The chain combines TRGV2 with TRGJP1. The CDR3 is 12 residues long. V gave up 2 bases and J gave up 8 bases; unmatched junction bases: 2. CDR1 is EGSNGY, CDR2 YDSYNSKV, per germline. As DNA, the CDR3 is TGTGCCACCTGGGACGACGGTTGGTTCAAGATATTT. Its protein product is CATWDDGWFKIF.

This clone was seen at least ten times. This is likely an artifact of a read error, given a far larger clone one base away. This CDR3 is also generated by other DNA sequences in the sample. The chain employs TRGV4 and TRGJ1 or TRGJ2. Since TCRdb gives no J gene, matching the DNA to germline was used here to assign it. This CDR3 has 14 residues. V was pared by 2 bases and J by 6 bases, with 10 bases of the junction left unmatched. Germline V gene sequence: CDR1 EGSTGY, CDR2 YDSYTSSV. CDR3 DNA sequence: TGTGCCACCTGGGATGCGGTTTCCGGTTATAAGAAACTCTTT. It specifies CATWDAVSGYKKLF.